The rows below give T cell receptor beta chains drawn from one sample of a study of T cells after somatic rescue of genetic block. Repertoires were generated with immunoSEQ multiplex PCR, while TCRdb's copy carries only in-frame clones and drops some. The data show 15,000 or so clones, with approximately 72% seen just once and 11% to 15% held by the top ten. The material sequenced was peripheral blood mononuclear cells (PBMCs). These receptors were taken from a boy younger than 18. CDR3s include the opening cysteine and the closing phenylalanine or tryptophan. The order of the fields is J gene, clone size, V gene, CDR3 protein. Clone size is stated in some rows and not others, as once, few, many or a class when expanded.

J: TRBJ1-2
size: .
V: TRBV28
CDR3: CASSSTSTGYYGYTF

J: TRBJ1-6
size: few
V: TRBV4-1
CDR3: CASSQSIPDGYSPLHF

J: TRBJ1-2
size: .
V: TRBV6-5
CDR3: CASSYQLALGSGYTF

J: TRBJ2-1
size: .
V: TRBV9
CDR3: CASSGTSGMGNEQFF

J: TRBJ2-5
size: many
V: TRBV30
CDR3: CAWSIRDFLQTQYF

J: TRBJ2-4
size: .
V: TRBV18
CDR3: CASPPQGDIQYF

J: TRBJ2-1
size: few
V: TRBV6-1
CDR3: CASSGLAGENYNEQFF

J: TRBJ2-1
size: .
V: TRBV6-6
CDR3: CASSYSTRYNEQFF

J: TRBJ1-1
size: few
V: TRBV7-6
CDR3: CASSLGRDMNTEAFF

J: TRBJ2-3
size: .
V: TRBV7-9
CDR3: CASSFSLAGWTDTQYF

J: TRBJ2-7
size: once
V: TRBV6-4
CDR3: CASSDSEAGQGTAYEQYF

J: TRBJ2-1
size: .
V: TRBV7-3
CDR3: CASSLTRLAGNEQFF

J: TRBJ2-5
size: .
V: TRBV30
CDR3: CAWRRDEGQLKETQYF

J: TRBJ2-7
size: once
V: TRBV15
CDR3: CATSRALGGTYEQYF

J: TRBJ1-1
size: .
V: TRBV28
CDR3: CASSLWDRGNTEAFF

J: TRBJ2-3
size: few
V: TRBV5-1
CDR3: CASSLVLAAATDTQYF

J: TRBJ2-5
size: .
V: TRBV2
CDR3: CASRRLAGARQETQYF

J: TRBJ2-1
size: .
V: TRBV9
CDR3: CASSASGEQFF

J: TRBJ1-1
size: .
V: TRBV18
CDR3: CASSSGFGNTEAFF

J: TRBJ1-2
size: .
V: TRBV5-4
CDR3: CASSVTGGVANYGYTF

J: TRBJ2-7
size: once
V: TRBV19
CDR3: CASSIEGLHYEQYF

J: TRBJ2-3
size: .
V: TRBV28
CDR3: CASSFSGLAGGHTDTQYF

J: TRBJ1-5
size: .
V: TRBV28
CDR3: CASSSFRQGRNQPQHF

J: TRBJ2-1
size: .
V: TRBV9
CDR3: CASSVEGRGHNEQFF

J: TRBJ2-1
size: few
V: TRBV10-3
CDR3: CAIGDQRANEQFF

J: TRBJ1-5
size: .
V: TRBV28
CDR3: CASSLHIMWRGEINQPQHF

J: TRBJ2-1
size: .
V: TRBV19
CDR3: CASRAGTNNEQFF

J: TRBJ2-3
size: .
V: TRBV27
CDR3: CASSLGGMGFADTQYF

J: TRBJ2-7
size: once
V: TRBV18
CDR3: CASSPRQGANEQYF

J: TRBJ2-3
size: few
V: TRBV5-1
CDR3: CASSLGTGATDTQYF

J: TRBJ2-3
size: .
V: TRBV11-2
CDR3: CASSLARERFQKTDTQYF

J: TRBJ2-3
size: once
V: TRBV28
CDR3: CASSLGGGTDTQYF

J: TRBJ2-2
size: .
V: TRBV5-1
CDR3: CASSGAAGTGELFF

J: TRBJ2-5
size: .
V: TRBV7-3
CDR3: CASSRPGETQYF

J: TRBJ2-1
size: .
V: TRBV19
CDR3: CASSIAQARSSGRKDNEQFF